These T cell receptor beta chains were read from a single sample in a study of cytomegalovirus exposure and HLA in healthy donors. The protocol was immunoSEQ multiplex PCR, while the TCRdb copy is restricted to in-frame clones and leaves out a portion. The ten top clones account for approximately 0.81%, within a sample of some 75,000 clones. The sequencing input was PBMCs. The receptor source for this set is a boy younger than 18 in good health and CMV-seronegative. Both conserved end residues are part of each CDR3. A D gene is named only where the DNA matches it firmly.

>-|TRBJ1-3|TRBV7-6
TGTGCCAGCAGCTTGTCAGGGGCCCTCTCTGGAAACACCATATATTTT
CASSLSGALSGNTIYF
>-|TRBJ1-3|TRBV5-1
TGCGCCAGCAGCTCCCGCGGGCACGTTGACTCTGGAAACACCATATATTTT
CASSSRGHVDSGNTIYF
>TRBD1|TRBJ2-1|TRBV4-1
TGCGCCAGCAGCCAAGACCCGGGACAGGGGATCCATGAGCAGTTCTTC
CASSQDPGQGIHEQFF
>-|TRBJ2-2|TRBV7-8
TGTGCCAGCAGCTTAGAGTTCGGGAACGGAGCGAACACCGGGGAGCTGTTTTTT
CASSLEFGNGANTGELFF
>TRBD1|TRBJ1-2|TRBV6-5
TGTGCCAGCAGTCCTGGGACAGGGGGCGTCTATGGCTACACCTTC
CASSPGTGGVYGYTF
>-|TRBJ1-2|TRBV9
TGTGCCAGCAGCGCACCGAAATTTTCCCTCCAGAACTATGGCTACACCTTC
CASSAPKFSLQNYGYTF
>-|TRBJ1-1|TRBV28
TGTGCCAGCAGTTTACCTTCAGTAAACACTGAAGCTTTCTTT
CASSLPSVNTEAFF
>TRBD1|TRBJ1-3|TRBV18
TGTGCCAGCTCATCGAATACAGGGGGGAACACCATATATTTT
CASSSNTGGNTIYF
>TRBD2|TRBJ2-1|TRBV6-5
TGTGCCAGCAGCCTTCGGACTAGCGGCTACAATGAGCAGTTCTTC
CASSLRTSGYNEQFF
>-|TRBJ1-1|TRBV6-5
-
CASSPWGDGNTEDFF
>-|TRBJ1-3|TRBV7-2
TGTGCCAGCAGCCCAGCCGTCAGACTCGGCTCTGGAAACACCATATATTTT
CASSPAVRLGSGNTIYF
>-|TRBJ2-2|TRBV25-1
TGTGCCAGCAGTAATGGAGGGTACACCGGGGAGCTGTTTTTT
CASSNGGYTGELFF
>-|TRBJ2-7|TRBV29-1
TGCAGCGCCCAAGGGGGATCCCTTTACGAGCAGTACTTC
CSAQGGSLYEQYF
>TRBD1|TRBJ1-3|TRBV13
TGTGCCAGCAGCTTAGACAGGGGTTGGGGTGGAAACACCATATATTTT
CASSLDRGWGGNTIYF
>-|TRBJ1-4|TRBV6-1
TGTGCCAGCAGTGAAGGGACAATGAGTGATGAAAAACTGTTTTTT
CASSEGTMSDEKLFF
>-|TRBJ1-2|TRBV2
TGTGCCAGCAGTGACGGCCAGTCGCGGGGCTACACCTTC
CASSDGQSRGYTF
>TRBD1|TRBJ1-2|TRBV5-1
TGCGCCAGCAGCTTGGATACAAACAGGGGGCGCGGAGGCTACACCTTC
CASSLDTNRGRGGYTF
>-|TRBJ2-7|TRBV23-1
TGCGCCAGCAGTCGAGGCGACTCGCGCCACGAGCAGTACTTC
CASSRGDSRHEQYF
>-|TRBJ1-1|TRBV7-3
TGTGCCAGCAGCCGCTCTATCGGGGATACTGAAGCTTTCTTT
CASSRSIGDTEAFF
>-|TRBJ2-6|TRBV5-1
TGCGCCAGCAGCTTTGGGAGCTCTGGGGCCAACGTCCTGACTTTC
CASSFGSSGANVLTF
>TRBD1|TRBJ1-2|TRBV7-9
TGTGCCAGCAGCATCCACAGGGACAGGGTTAACTATGGCTACACCTTC
CASSIHRDRVNYGYTF
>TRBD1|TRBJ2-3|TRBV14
TGTGCCAGCAGCCAAGAGACAGGGGACCCTTTCGATACGCAGTATTTT
CASSQETGDPFDTQYF
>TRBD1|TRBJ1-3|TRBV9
TGTGCCAGCAGCCTTCCGGCCGGGACAGGGTCTGGAAACACCATATATTTT
CASSLPAGTGSGNTIYF
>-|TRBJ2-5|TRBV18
TGTGCCAGCTCACCTAACGCGGGCATCCAAGAGACCCAGTACTTC
CASSPNAGIQETQYF
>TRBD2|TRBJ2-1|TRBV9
TGTGCCAGCAGCGTAGGGGTAGCGGGATTCAATGAGCAGTTCTTC
CASSVGVAGFNEQFF
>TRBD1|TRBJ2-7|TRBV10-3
TGTGCCATCAGACCGGGACAGGGGAGCTCCTACGAGCAGTACTTC
CAIRPGQGSSYEQYF
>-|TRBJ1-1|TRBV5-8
TGTGCCAGCAGCTTCGGGGGGGGCACTGAAGCTTTCTTT
CASSFGGGTEAFF
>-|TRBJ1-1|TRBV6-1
TGTGCCAGCAGTGGCCGGGATCTGAACACTGAAGCTTTCTTT
CASSGRDLNTEAFF
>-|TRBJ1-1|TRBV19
TGTGCCAGTAGTGTACAGGGTCCGGGCACTGAAGCTTTCTTT
CASSVQGPGTEAFF
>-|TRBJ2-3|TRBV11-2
TGTGCCAGCAGCTTCACTGGGGGGACAGATACGCAGTATTTT
CASSFTGGTDTQYF
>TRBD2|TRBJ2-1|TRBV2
TGTGCCAGCAGACGCGGGAGCTCCGACAATGAGCAGTTCTTC
CASRRGSSDNEQFF
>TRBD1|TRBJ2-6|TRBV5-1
TGCGCCAGCAGACACACCGGGACAGGGCCGGCTGGGGCCAACGTCCTGACTTTC
CASRHTGTGPAGANVLTF